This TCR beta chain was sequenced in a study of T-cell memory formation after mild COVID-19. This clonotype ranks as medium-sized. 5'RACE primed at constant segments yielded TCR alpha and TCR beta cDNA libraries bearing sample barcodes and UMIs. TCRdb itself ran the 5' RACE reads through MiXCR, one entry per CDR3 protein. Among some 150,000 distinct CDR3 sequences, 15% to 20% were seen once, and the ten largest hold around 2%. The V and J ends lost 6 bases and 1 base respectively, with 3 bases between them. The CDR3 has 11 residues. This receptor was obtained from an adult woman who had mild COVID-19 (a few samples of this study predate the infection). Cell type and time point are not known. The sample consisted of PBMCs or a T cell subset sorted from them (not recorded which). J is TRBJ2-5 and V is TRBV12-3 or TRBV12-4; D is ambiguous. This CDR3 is CASSLQETQYF. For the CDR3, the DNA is TGTGCCAGCAGCCTCCAAGAGACCCAGTACTTC.